One sample yielded the 5 T cell receptor beta chains listed below, sequenced in a study of regulatory T cells in long-lasting Graves disease. Time point specified: persistent/refractory GD, antithyroid drugs over 5 years with positive TRAb. The TCR library was made from RNA extracted from PBMCs. Arm-PCR of CDR3 regions and iRepertoire HTBI primers were used to build TCR beta libraries. TCRdb called the multiplex PCR reads again in MiXCR, with one record for every CDR3 protein. The sample has around 510,000 distinct CDR3 sequences, around 21% seen once. The sequenced sample was peripheral blood mononuclear cells (PBMCs), obtained when the disease was refractory, from a patient treated with antithyroid drugs. These receptors were taken from a female donor with Graves disease.

This clonotype has a count of ten or more. V is TRBV20-1 and J is TRBJ1-1, with 8 bases identical to TRBD1. This CDR3 has 14 residues. Germline CDR1 DFQATT, CDR2 SNEGSKA (reference sequence). Losses at the gene ends were 6 bases for V and 4 bases for J; bases not matched to a gene: 10. The CDR3: CSAPWRTGGTEAFF. CDR3 bases: TGCAGTGCCCCTTGGCGCACAGGGGGCACTGAAGCTTTCTTT.

This clonotype occurred a few times. The chain combines TRBV6-2 or TRBV6-3 with TRBJ1-1, with a weak D call TRBD1 (6 bases). The length of the CDR3 is 17 residues. The germline gives CDR1 MNHEY, CDR2 SVGEGT. The V end was cut by 4 bases, the J end by 0 bases, with 18 bases between. CDR3 nucleotides: TGTGCCAGCAGTTGGAACCGGGACACAGGCATGAACACTGAAGCTTTCTTT. This translates into CASSWNRDTGMNTEAFF.

A note on this clonotype: With a much larger clone just one base away, this may be a read error. The DNA for the CDR3 is TGTGCCGGCGGAGCGGGAGGCACCTACGAGCAGTACTTC. Translated: CAGGAGGTYEQYF. This sequence joins TRBV7-3 and TRBJ2-7; 9 bases match TRBD2. Trimming cost V 11 bases and J 2 bases; bases outside gene matches: 7. The CDR3 sequence is 13 residues long. Per the germline V gene, CDR1 is SGHTA and CDR2 is FQGTGA.

The DNA of the CDR3 is TGCGCCAGCAGCACGGGACTAGCGGGGACCAATGAGCAGTTCTTC. Residues: CASSTGLAGTNEQFF. V and J are TRBV5-1 and TRBJ2-1; 13 positions agree with TRBD2. In germline, CDR1 is SGHRS, CDR2 YFSETQ. CDR3 size: 15 residues. The junction had 4 bases not matched to a gene; V was cut back by 4 bases and J by 6 bases.

There are many counts of this clonotype. This chain joins TRBV28 and TRBJ2-7; 9 bases map to TRBD1. The CDR3 totals 13 residues. The trim removed 6 bases at V and 2 bases at J, leaving 2 bases unmatched. The germline V gene encodes CDR1 MDHEN and CDR2 SYDVKM. CDR3 DNA: TGTGCCAGCAGGGACAGGGGAACCTACGAGCAGTACTTC. Translating it yields CASRDRGTYEQYF.